These T cell receptor beta chains were read from a single sample in a study of blood T cell repertoires in COVID-19. Repertoires were generated with immunoSEQ multiplex PCR, while TCRdb's copy carries only in-frame clones and drops some. Of 350,000 or so clones in the sample, roughly 90% were seen once. Source material: PBMCs or T cells enriched from blood (not recorded which). The receptors shown here come from a woman aged 30 to 39 who had recovered from COVID-19. Each CDR3 is given without its conserved first and last residue. D genes are given only for firm matches.

V	J	D	CDR3
TRBV10-2	TRBJ1-3	NA	ASSDTRGNTIY
TRBV5-4	TRBJ2-1	NA	ASSFYRTEQF
TRBV6-5	TRBJ1-6	NA	ATNDGGVRISPLH
TRBV2	TRBJ2-1	TRBD1	ASTSFPGQGGIDGQF
TRBV18	TRBJ2-2	NA	ASSPANTGELF
TRBV30	TRBJ1-2	NA	AWSQGYGYT
TRBV5-1	TRBJ2-1	TRBD1	ASSLVGEQGYNEQF
TRBV7-3	TRBJ1-4	NA	ASSPGGEDEKLF
TRBV6-5	TRBJ2-1	TRBD2	ASRGVAGTEQF
TRBV5-4	TRBJ2-2	NA	ASNVGSGYTGELF
TRBV28	TRBJ2-7	NA	ASGALRGAAYEQY
TRBV27	TRBJ2-3	TRBD2	ASRRLAGPTQY
TRBV5-4	TRBJ2-7	TRBD1	ASSIQGVNSYEQY
TRBV7-9	TRBJ1-2	NA	ASSSALTGPYGYT